The TCR beta chain under discussion was sequenced for a study of T cells after yellow fever vaccination. MiXCR, run by TCRdb on the 5' RACE reads, gives a single entry per CDR3 protein. The data contain more than 300,000 distinct CDR3 sequences, about 10% of them singletons. Germline V gene lookup returns CDR1 DFQATT and CDR2 SNEGSKA (reference sequence). The germline V and J ends were trimmed by 5 bases and 5 bases, with 9 bases remaining between them. The CDR3 consists of 11 residues. This receptor was obtained from a man between 18 and 29 years old who received the YFV17D yellow fever vaccine. The V and J genes are TRBV20-1 and TRBJ1-2, with D maybe TRBD1 (5 bases). The sequencing used CD4+ T cells sorted from PBMCs, collected 45 days after the yellow fever booster vaccination. The CDR3 bases are TGCAGTGCTGACCGGGGGTATGGCTACACCTTC. This translates into CSADRGYGYTF.